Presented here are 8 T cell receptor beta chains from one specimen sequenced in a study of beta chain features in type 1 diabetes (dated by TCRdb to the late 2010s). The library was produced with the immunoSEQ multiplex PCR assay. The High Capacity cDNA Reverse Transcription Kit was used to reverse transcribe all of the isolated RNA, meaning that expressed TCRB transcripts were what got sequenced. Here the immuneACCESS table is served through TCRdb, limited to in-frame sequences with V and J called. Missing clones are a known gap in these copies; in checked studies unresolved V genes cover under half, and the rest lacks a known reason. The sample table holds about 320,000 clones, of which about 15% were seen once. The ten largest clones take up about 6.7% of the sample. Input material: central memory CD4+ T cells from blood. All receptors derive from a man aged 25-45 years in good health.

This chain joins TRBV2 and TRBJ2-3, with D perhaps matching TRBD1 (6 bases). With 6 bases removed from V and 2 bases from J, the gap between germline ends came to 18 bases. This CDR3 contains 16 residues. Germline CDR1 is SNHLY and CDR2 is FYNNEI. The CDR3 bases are TGTGCCAGCAGCCTTGGGACAACCCAATCCACAGATACGCAGTATTTT. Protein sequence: CASSLGTTQSTDTQYF.

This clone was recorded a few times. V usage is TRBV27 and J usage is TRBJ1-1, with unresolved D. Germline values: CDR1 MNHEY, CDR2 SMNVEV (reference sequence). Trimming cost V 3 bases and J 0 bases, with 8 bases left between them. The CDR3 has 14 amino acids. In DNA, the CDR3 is TGTGCCAGCAGTTTGGAATTTGTGAACACTGAAGCTTTCTTT. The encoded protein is CASSLEFVNTEAFF.

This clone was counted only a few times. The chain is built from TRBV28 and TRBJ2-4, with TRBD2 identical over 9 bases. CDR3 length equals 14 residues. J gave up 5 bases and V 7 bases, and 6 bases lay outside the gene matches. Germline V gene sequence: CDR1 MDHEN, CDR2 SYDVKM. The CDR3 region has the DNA TGTGCCAGCACCCTAGCGGGGATCGAAAACATTCAGTACTTC. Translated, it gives CASTLAGIENIQYF.

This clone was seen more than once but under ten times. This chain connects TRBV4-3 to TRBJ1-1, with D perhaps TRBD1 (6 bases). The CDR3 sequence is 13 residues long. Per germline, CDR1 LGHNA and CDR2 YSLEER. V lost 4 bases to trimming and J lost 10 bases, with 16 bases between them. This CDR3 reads CASSPEGQLGAFF. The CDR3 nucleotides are TGCGCCAGCAGCCCTGAAGGACAGCTGGGAGCTTTCTTT.

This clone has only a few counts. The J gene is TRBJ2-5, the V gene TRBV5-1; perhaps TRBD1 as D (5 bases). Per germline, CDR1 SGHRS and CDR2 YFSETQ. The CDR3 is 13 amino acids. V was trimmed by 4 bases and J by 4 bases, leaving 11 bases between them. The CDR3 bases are TGCGCCAGCAGCCTGGACATATTAGAGACCCAGTACTTC. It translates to CASSLDILETQYF.

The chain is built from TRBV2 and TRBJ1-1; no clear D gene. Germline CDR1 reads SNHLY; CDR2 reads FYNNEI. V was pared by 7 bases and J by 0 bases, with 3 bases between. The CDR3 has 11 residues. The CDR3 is CASMVNTEAFF. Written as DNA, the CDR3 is TGTGCCAGCATGGTGAACACTGAAGCTTTCTTT.

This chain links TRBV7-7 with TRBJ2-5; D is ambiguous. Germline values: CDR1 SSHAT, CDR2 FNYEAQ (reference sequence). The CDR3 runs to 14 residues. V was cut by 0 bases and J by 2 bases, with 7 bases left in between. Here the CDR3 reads CASSLAAFQETQYF. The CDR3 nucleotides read TGTGCCAGCAGCTTAGCGGCATTTCAAGAGACCCAGTACTTC. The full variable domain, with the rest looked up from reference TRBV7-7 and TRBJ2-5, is GAGVSQSPRYKVTKRGQDVTLRCDPISSHATLYWYQQALGQGPEFLTYFNYEAQPDKSGLPSDRFSAERPEGSISTLTIQRTEQRDSAMYRCASSLAAFQETQYFGPGTRLLVL.

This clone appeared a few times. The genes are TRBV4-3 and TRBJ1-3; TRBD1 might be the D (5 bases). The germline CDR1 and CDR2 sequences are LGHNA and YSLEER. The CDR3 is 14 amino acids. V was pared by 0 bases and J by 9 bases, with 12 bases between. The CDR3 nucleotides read TGCGCCAGCAGCCAAGACAGGGCCCGCGGCACCATATATTTT. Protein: CASSQDRARGTIYF.